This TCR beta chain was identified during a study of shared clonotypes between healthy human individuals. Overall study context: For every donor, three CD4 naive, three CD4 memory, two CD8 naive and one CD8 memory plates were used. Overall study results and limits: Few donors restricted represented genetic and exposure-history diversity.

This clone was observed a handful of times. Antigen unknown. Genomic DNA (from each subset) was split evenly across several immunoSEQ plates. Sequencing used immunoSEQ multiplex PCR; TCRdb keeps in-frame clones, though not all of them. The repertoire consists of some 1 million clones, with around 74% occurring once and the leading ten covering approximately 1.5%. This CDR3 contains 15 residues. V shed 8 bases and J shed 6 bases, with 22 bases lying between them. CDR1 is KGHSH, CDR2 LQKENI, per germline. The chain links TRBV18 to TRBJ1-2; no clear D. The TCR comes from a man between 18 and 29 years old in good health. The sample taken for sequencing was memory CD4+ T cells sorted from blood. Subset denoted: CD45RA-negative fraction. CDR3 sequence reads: CASGLSLGGRDGYTF. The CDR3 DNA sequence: TGTGCCAGCGGACTTTCCCTGGGAGGTCGGGATGGCTACACCTTC. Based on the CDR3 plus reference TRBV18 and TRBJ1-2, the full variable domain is NAGVMQNPRHLVRRRGQEARLRCSPMKGHSHVYWYRQLPEEGLKFMVYLQKENIIDESGMPKERFSAEFPKEGPSILRIQQVVRGDSAAYFCASGLSLGGRDGYTFGSGTRLTVV.